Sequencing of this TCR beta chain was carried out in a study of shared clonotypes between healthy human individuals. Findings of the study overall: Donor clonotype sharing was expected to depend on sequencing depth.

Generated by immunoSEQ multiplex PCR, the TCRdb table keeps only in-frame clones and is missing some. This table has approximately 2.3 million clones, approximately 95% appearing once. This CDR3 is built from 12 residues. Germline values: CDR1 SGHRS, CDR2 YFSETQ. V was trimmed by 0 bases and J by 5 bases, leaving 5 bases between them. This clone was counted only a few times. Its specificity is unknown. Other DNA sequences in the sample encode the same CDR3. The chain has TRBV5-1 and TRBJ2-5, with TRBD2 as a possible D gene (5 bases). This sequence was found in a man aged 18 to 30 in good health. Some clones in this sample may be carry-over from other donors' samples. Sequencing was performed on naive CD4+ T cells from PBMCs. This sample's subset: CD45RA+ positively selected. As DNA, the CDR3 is TGCGCCAGCAGCTTGGCGGGGGAGACCCAGTACTTC. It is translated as CASSLAGETQYF. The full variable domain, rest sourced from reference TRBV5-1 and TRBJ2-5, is KAGVTQTPRYLIKTRGQQVTLSCSPISGHRSVSWYQQTPGQGLQFLFEYFSETQRNKGNFPGRFSGRQFSNSRSEMNVSTLELGDSALYLCASSLAGETQYFGPGTRLLVL.